A single sample gave rise to the 32 T cell receptor beta chains below, sequenced in a study of shared clonotypes between healthy human individuals. CD45RO-negative CD8 cells positively selected for CCR7 made up the naive population, which excluded terminally differentiated effector memory CD45RA+ cells. This table comes from immunoSEQ multiplex PCR, and its TCRdb copy is limited to in-frame clones, with some not included. The data show some 2 million clones, just under 95% seen once. Specimen: naive CD8+ T cells sorted from blood. The receptors were sampled from a man aged 18 to 29 in good health.

The chain employs TRBV14 and TRBJ1-1, with D possibly being TRBD1 (5 bases). The CDR3 has 13 amino acids. CDR1 and CDR2 from the germline V gene are SGHDN and FVKESK. Trimming removed 0 bases at V and 10 bases at J, with 12 bases between. CDR3 amino acids: CASSQEIGDSAFF. The DNA of the CDR3 is TGTGCCAGCAGCCAAGAGATCGGGGACTCAGCTTTCTTT.

The chain is built from TRBV2 and TRBJ2-7, with TRBD2 matching over 7 bases. The J segment lost 0 bases and the V segment lost 1 base, leaving 3 bases of the junction unmatched. In germline, CDR1 is SNHLY, CDR2 FYNNEI. The CDR3 runs 15 residues. In nucleotides, the CDR3 is TGTGCCAGCAGTGAAGTCCGGGACTACTCCTACGAGCAGTACTTC. Its translation: CASSEVRDYSYEQYF.

On this clone: The same CDR3 arises from other DNA sequences in this sample as well. The gene calls are TRBV6-6 and TRBJ1-1, with D unresolved. The CDR3 loop spans 14 amino acids. Deletions cut 6 bases from V and 4 bases from J, with 15 bases between. Germline V gives CDR1 MNHNY, CDR2 SVGAGI (reference sequence). Here the CDR3 DNA reads TGTGCCAGCAGCCCGGGCACTGGGGTCACTGAAGCTTTCTTT. Translating it yields CASSPGTGVTEAFF.

The gene calls are TRBV4-3 and TRBJ2-5, with D uncertain. Germline V gives CDR1 LGHNA, CDR2 YSLEER. CDR3 size: 15 residues. The ends were cut back, 0 bases at V and 1 base at J, with 9 bases in the middle. In DNA, the CDR3 is TGCGCCAGCAGCCAAGATTGGCGGACCCAAGAGACCCAGTACTTC. Residues: CASSQDWRTQETQYF.

J is TRBJ2-7 and V is TRBV11-2; possibly TRBD1 for D (7 bases). The germline V gene has CDR1 SGHAT and CDR2 FQNNGV. CDR3 length: 17 residues. Trimming took off 0 bases at V and 2 bases at J, with 17 bases between the two ends. Written as DNA, the CDR3 is TGTGCCAGCAGCTTAGATTTCGGGCAGGGGGAGGCCTACGAGCAGTACTTC. Amino acids: CASSLDFGQGEAYEQYF. Full variable domain (remainder filled in from reference TRBV11-2 and TRBJ2-7): EAGVAQSPRYKIIEKRQSVAFWCNPISGHATLYWYQQILGQGPKLLIQFQNNGVVDDSQLPKDRFSAERLKGVDSTLKIQPAKLEDSAVYLCASSLDFGQGEAYEQYFGPGTRLTVT.

This chain links TRBV7-6 with TRBJ2-7; 9 nucleotides align to TRBD1. In germline, CDR1 is SGHVS, CDR2 FNYEAQ. The CDR3 length is 16 residues. Unmatched junction bases numbered 9, after V lost 1 base and J lost 5 bases. Written as DNA, the CDR3 is TGTGCCAGCAGCTTAGATGACGGGACAGGGTCTCACGAGCAGTACTTC. Translated: CASSLDDGTGSHEQYF.

This chain connects TRBV6-1 to TRBJ1-1; D possibly corresponds to TRBD1 (5 bases). With 1 base removed from V and 5 bases from J, the gap between germline ends came to 14 bases. CDR3 size: 15 residues. Germline CDR1 and CDR2: MNHNS and SASEGT. In nucleotides, the CDR3 is TGTGCCAGCAGTGAAGGCGTGGGACGACGGACTGAAGCTTTCTTT. The encoded protein is CASSEGVGRRTEAFF.

The chain links TRBV10-3 to TRBJ1-4; TRBD1 matches 7 bases. Losses at the gene ends were 11 bases for V and 2 bases for J; bases not matched to a gene: 8. The CDR3 loop spans 14 amino acids. From germline, CDR1 is ENHRY and CDR2 SYGVKD. This CDR3 is CAEITGVTNEKLFF. CDR3 nucleotides: TGTGCCGAAATTACAGGGGTCACTAATGAAAAACTGTTTTTT.

This sequence joins TRBV5-1 and TRBJ2-7; weak D call: TRBD1 (6 bases). Trimming cost V 4 bases and J 3 bases, with 17 bases left between them. This CDR3 is built from 15 residues. Germline lookup yields CDR1 SGHRS and CDR2 YFSETQ. CDR3 residues: CASSHIRGHDYEQYF. DNA for the CDR3: TGCGCCAGCAGCCACATTCGGGGACACGACTACGAGCAGTACTTC.

The gene calls are TRBV25-1 and TRBJ2-3; D not certain. With 1 base removed from V and 6 bases from J, the gap between germline ends came to 11 bases. This CDR3 has 14 amino acids. The V gene's germline CDR1 is MGHDK and CDR2 SYGVNS. This chain's CDR3 is CASSEFSLGDTQYF. DNA of the CDR3: TGTGCCAGCAGTGAATTCAGCCTAGGTGATACGCAGTATTTT. Variable domain in full (rest from reference TRBV25-1 and TRBJ2-3): EADIYQTPRYLVIGTGKKITLECSQTMGHDKMYWYQQDPGMELHLIHYSYGVNSTEKGDLSSESTVSRIRTEHFPLTLESARPSHTSQYLCASSEFSLGDTQYFGPGTRLTVL.

This rearrangement joins TRBV7-9 to TRBJ2-5, with D tentatively TRBD1 or TRBD2 (6 bases each). The CDR3 consists of 15 residues. Germline V gene data show CDR1 as SEHNR and CDR2 as FQNEAQ (reference sequence). V was cut by 4 bases and J by 3 bases, with 15 bases left in between. CDR3 residues: CASSYPGDSEETQYF. The CDR3 DNA reads TGTGCCAGCAGCTACCCAGGGGACTCTGAAGAGACCCAGTACTTC.

This clone has a handful of counts. V usage is TRBV5-5 and J usage is TRBJ2-7; unclear D gene. The CDR3 consists of 13 residues. The V and J ends lost 7 bases and 1 base respectively, with 12 bases between them. Germline values: CDR1 SGHKS, CDR2 YYEKEE (reference sequence). CDR3 DNA sequence: TGTGCCAGCGTCCCTGAGGATTCCTACGAGCAGTACTTC. Protein product: CASVPEDSYEQYF.

About this clone: Other DNA variants within this sample encode the same CDR3. V and J are TRBV27 and TRBJ2-3, with unresolved D. V was pared by 6 bases and J by 3 bases, with 10 bases between. The CDR3 spans 13 residues. Germline V gene sequence: CDR1 MNHEY, CDR2 SMNVEV (reference sequence). This CDR3 is CASRALGTDTQYF. In nucleotides, the CDR3 is TGTGCCAGCAGGGCCCTGGGAACAGATACGCAGTATTTT.

The chain has TRBV19 and TRBJ2-3, with TRBD2 as a possible D gene (6 bases). The CDR3 contains 14 residues. Trimming left V 4 bases short and J 4 bases short, with 12 bases between. The germline CDR1 and CDR2 sequences are LNHDA and SQIVND (reference sequence). The CDR3 DNA reads TGTGCCAGTAGTAATGACGGGGGATCAGATACGCAGTATTTT. Encoded protein: CASSNDGGSDTQYF.

The genes are TRBV19 and TRBJ2-7; 8 nucleotides agree with TRBD2. CDR1 and CDR2 from the germline V gene are LNHDA and SQIVND (reference sequence). J gave up 2 bases and V 8 bases, and 2 bases lay outside the gene matches. The CDR3 totals 12 residues. The CDR3, as DNA: TGTGCCAGTGGAGCGGGAGCCTACGAGCAGTACTTC. This codes for CASGAGAYEQYF.

The chain joins TRBV7-6 to TRBJ1-1, with 10 bases identical to TRBD1. CDR3 length: 17 amino acids. Trimming removed 5 bases from V and 0 bases from J; junction bases left unmatched: 9. Germline values: CDR1 SGHVS, CDR2 FNYEAQ. The CDR3, as DNA: TGTGCCAGCAGCCGAGGGACAGGGGCTTTTATGAACACTGAAGCTTTCTTT. Protein product: CASSRGTGAFMNTEAFF.

This sequence joins TRBV7-9 and TRBJ1-2, with 8 bases fitting TRBD1. CDR1 and CDR2 (germline): SEHNR, FQNEAQ (reference sequence). The CDR3 covers 13 residues. Losses at the gene ends were 5 bases for V and 8 bases for J; bases not matched to a gene: 7. The CDR3 nucleotides are TGTGCCAGCAGCGAGACAGGGGTGGGAGGCTACACCTTC. This encodes CASSETGVGGYTF.

The V gene is TRBV5-6, the J gene TRBJ2-7; D may be TRBD1 or TRBD2 (5 bases each). Germline V gene lookup returns CDR1 SGHDT and CDR2 YYEEEE. V lost 0 bases and J 3 bases, leaving 10 bases between the germline ends. CDR3 length: 14 residues. This chain's CDR3 is CASSLAGTNYEQYF. DNA for the CDR3: TGTGCCAGCAGCTTGGCTGGGACGAACTACGAGCAGTACTTC.

In its sample, this clone was seen once. The rearrangement joins TRBV18 to TRBJ2-5; no clear D gene. Per the germline V gene, CDR1 is KGHSH and CDR2 is LQKENI. V lost 2 bases, J lost 1 base, and 14 bases lay in between. The CDR3 length is 16 residues. For the CDR3, the DNA is TGTGCCAGCTCACCAGACACCGAATATCCCCAAGAGACCCAGTACTTC. Encoded protein: CASSPDTEYPQETQYF.

The chain recombines TRBV4-2 with TRBJ2-7, with D possibly matching TRBD2 (5 bases). Germline values: CDR1 LGHNA, CDR2 YNFKEQ. The CDR3 is 17 residues long. V lost 0 bases to trimming and J lost 3 bases, with 18 bases between them. CDR3 bases: TGTGCCAGCAGCCAAGATCGAGAGCTAGCCTTTAACTACGAGCAGTACTTC. Its protein product is CASSQDRELAFNYEQYF.

This chain connects TRBV10-3 to TRBJ2-7; possibly TRBD1 or TRBD2 for D (5 bases each). The CDR3 totals 16 residues. Trimming took 6 bases from V and 0 from J, leaving 18 bases between them. CDR1 is ENHRY and CDR2 is SYGVKD in the germline V gene. In nucleotides, the CDR3 is TGTGCCATCAGCGAGCCGGGACGGCGTTCCTCCTACGAGCAGTACTTC. Amino acids: CAISEPGRRSSYEQYF.

This clone came up once. The rearrangement joins TRBV28 to TRBJ2-1; D unresolved. V lost 2 bases and J 5 bases, leaving 13 bases between the germline ends. The CDR3 loop spans 15 amino acids. Germline CDR1 MDHEN, CDR2 SYDVKM. The CDR3 protein is CASSLTPRANNEQFF. The CDR3 nucleotides read TGTGCCAGCAGTTTAACCCCCCGGGCAAACAATGAGCAGTTCTTC.

The V gene is TRBV4-1, the J gene TRBJ2-3; weak D call: TRBD2 (6 bases). Germline CDR1 is MGHRA and CDR2 is YSYEKL. There are 14 residues in the CDR3. Trimming removed 2 bases at V and 6 bases at J, with 12 bases between. The CDR3 DNA reads TGCGCCAGCAGCCAAACGGCCCGGGGGGATACGCAGTATTTT. Protein: CASSQTARGDTQYF.

CDR3 in amino acids: CATYLSGGALTDTQYF. In DNA, the CDR3 is TGTGCCACCTATCTTAGCGGGGGGGCCTTAACAGATACGCAGTATTTT. The J gene is TRBJ2-3, the V gene TRBV27, with TRBD2 matching over 11 bases. The V gene's germline CDR1 is MNHEY and CDR2 SMNVEV (reference sequence). The CDR3 runs 16 residues. The trim removed 10 bases at V and 3 bases at J, leaving 12 bases unmatched.

This rearrangement joins TRBV5-1 to TRBJ2-7; D is unresolved. Trimming removed 0 bases from V and 3 bases from J, with 10 bases in between. The CDR3 extends over 14 amino acids. Germline assignment: CDR1 SGHRS and CDR2 YFSETQ. CDR3 coding DNA: TGCGCCAGCAGCTTGGTATCCCAAGGCTACGAGCAGTACTTC. Translated, it gives CASSLVSQGYEQYF.

The chain joins TRBV7-8 to TRBJ2-1; 10 positions agree with TRBD2. Germline V gene lookup returns CDR1 SGHVS and CDR2 FQNEAQ. The CDR3 is made up of 15 amino acids. J gave up 8 bases and V 3 bases, and 7 bases lay outside the gene matches. CDR3 sequence: CASSFTSGGVDEQFF. The CDR3, as DNA: TGTGCCAGCAGCTTTACGAGCGGGGGGGTTGATGAGCAGTTCTTC.

CDR3 bases: TGTGCCAGCAGCTTAGTCGCTCGGACTTCCTACGAGCAGTACTTC. Its translation: CASSLVARTSYEQYF. This sequence joins TRBV11-3 and TRBJ2-7, with D possibly matching TRBD2 (5 bases). The CDR3 length is 15 residues. The germline V gene encodes CDR1 SGHNT and CDR2 YENEEA. Trimming cost V 1 base and J 1 base, with 11 bases left between them.

This chain joins TRBV6-5 and TRBJ1-1; no reliable D call. V shed 0 bases and J shed 2 bases, with 10 bases lying between them. The germline V gene encodes CDR1 MNHEY and CDR2 SVGAGI. The CDR3 totals 15 residues. In DNA form, the CDR3 reads TGTGCCAGCAGTTACTCTGTCCTGGTTAACACTGAAGCTTTCTTT. It is translated as CASSYSVLVNTEAFF.

The CDR3 DNA reads as TGCGCCAGCAGTTCCGGGACGGGGGCCTACGAGCAGTACTTC. Protein: CASSSGTGAYEQYF. This chain links TRBV4-1 with TRBJ2-7; possible D gene TRBD2, 6 bases. The germline gives CDR1 MGHRA, CDR2 YSYEKL. The germline V and J ends were trimmed by 6 bases and 2 bases, with 14 bases remaining between them. The CDR3 sequence is 14 residues long.

The chain employs TRBV9 and TRBJ2-7; 9 bases match TRBD2. Per the germline V gene, CDR1 is SGDLS and CDR2 is YYNGEE. This CDR3 is built from 14 residues. After removal of 4 bases from V and 6 bases from J, the junction contained 8 bases not matched to a gene. This CDR3 reads CASSLSSGSIEQYF. CDR3 in DNA: TGTGCCAGCAGCCTTAGTAGCGGGAGTATCGAGCAGTACTTC.

The chain carries TRBV5-5 and TRBJ2-7; D might be TRBD2 (5 bases). This CDR3 comprises 14 residues. Trimming stripped 1 base from V and 3 bases from J, with 11 bases between. CDR1 is SGHKS, CDR2 YYEKEE, per germline (reference sequence). This CDR3 reads CASSLWTEFYEQYF. CDR3 nucleotide sequence: TGTGCCAGCAGCTTGTGGACTGAATTCTACGAGCAGTACTTC.

The chain recombines TRBV6-1 with TRBJ1-5; D unresolved. CDR1 MNHNS and CDR2 SASEGT come from the germline V gene. This CDR3 has 16 amino acids. Trimming left V 0 bases short and J 0 bases short, with 9 bases between. The CDR3 loop reads CASSEARQPSNQPQHF. CDR3 bases: TGTGCCAGCAGTGAAGCGCGGCAACCTAGCAATCAGCCCCAGCATTTT.